These 9 T cell receptor beta chains share one sample of origin, sequenced in a study of blood T cell repertoires in COVID-19. Measured with immunoSEQ multiplex PCR; TCRdb has only the in-frame clones, and not every one. Of almost 250,000 clones listed, around 85% were seen once; the top ten hold around 9.8%. Sequencing used PBMCs or T cells enriched from blood (not recorded which). Every receptor here comes from a woman aged 45-59 years with acute COVID-19.

The CDR3 coding sequence is TGTGCCAGCAGCACACAGGGGGCAGGGGAAAAACTGTTTTTT. Translated, it gives CASSTQGAGEKLFF. The gene calls are TRBV5-4 and TRBJ1-4; 9 bases match TRBD1. The V and J ends lost 4 bases and 8 bases, in that order; junction bases with no gene match: 6. Germline lookup yields CDR1 SGHNT and CDR2 YYREEE (reference sequence). This CDR3 has 14 amino acids.

This chain uses TRBV19 with TRBJ1-5; 9 positions match TRBD1. The CDR3 is 13 residues long. The V segment lost 10 bases and the J segment 5 bases; nucleotides outside the gene matches: 6. Germline V gene sequence: CDR1 LNHDA, CDR2 SQIVND (reference sequence). The CDR3 bases are TGTGCCACCCACGACAGGGGGGATCAGCCCCAGCATTTT. Its protein product is CATHDRGDQPQHF.

This clone has more than one count but fewer than ten. The genes are TRBV30 and TRBJ1-2; tentatively, D is TRBD1 (6 bases). CDR1 is GTSNPN, CDR2 SVGIG, per germline (reference sequence). V lost 0 bases to trimming and J lost 7 bases, with 15 bases between them. The CDR3 contains 14 residues. The CDR3 bases are TGTGCCTGGAGTGTACAGGGCCCCTTAACTGGCTACACCTTC. Protein sequence: CAWSVQGPLTGYTF. Full variable domain (rest looked up from reference TRBV30 and TRBJ1-2): SQTIHQWPATLVQPVGSPLSLECTVEGTSNPNLYWYRQAAGRGLQLLFYSVGIGQISSEVPQNLSASRPQDRQFILSSKKLLLSDSGFYLCAWSVQGPLTGYTFGSGTRLTVV.

V and J are TRBV12-5 and TRBJ1-1, with 9 bases matching TRBD1. The J segment lost 5 bases and the V segment lost 5 bases, leaving 3 bases of the junction unmatched. Germline V gene lookup returns CDR1 LGHNT and CDR2 FRNRAP. This CDR3 has 13 residues. This chain's CDR3 is CASGPGTGTEAFF. DNA for the CDR3: TGTGCTAGTGGTCCTGGGACAGGGACTGAAGCTTTCTTT.

The V and J genes are TRBV7-2 and TRBJ1-2; no clear D gene. Germline V gene data show CDR1 as SGHTA and CDR2 as FQGNSA. The CDR3 has 14 residues. V dropped 1 base and J dropped 3 bases, with 9 bases sitting between them. The CDR3 protein is CASSLDGGHYGYTF. The CDR3 coding sequence is TGTGCCAGCAGCTTAGACGGTGGGCACTATGGCTACACCTTC.

The chain has TRBV19 and TRBJ1-5; 7 bases map to TRBD1. V lost 9 bases, J lost 5 bases, and 7 bases stayed unmatched. Germline V lookup: CDR1 LNHDA, CDR2 SQIVND (reference sequence). The CDR3 is made up of 13 amino acids. The CDR3 coding sequence is TGTGCCAGCGAAACAGGGGAGGATCAGCCCCAGCATTTT. This sequence encodes CASETGEDQPQHF.

In DNA, the CDR3 is TGTGCCAGCACCCAAGCGCCGGAACAGGGAAACTATGGCTACACCTTC. This gives the protein CASTQAPEQGNYGYTF. The chain couples TRBV6-4 to TRBJ1-2; a possible D gene is TRBD1 (6 bases). V was shortened by 7 bases and J by 2 bases, with 20 bases between the two germline ends. The CDR3 has 16 amino acids. The V gene's germline CDR1 is MRHNA and CDR2 SNTAGT.

This chain connects TRBV27 to TRBJ2-4; TRBD2 matches 7 bases. The ends lost 3 bases at V and 6 bases at J; junction bases unmatched: 5. The V gene's germline CDR1 is MNHEY and CDR2 SMNVEV (reference sequence). There are 14 residues in the CDR3. This CDR3 reads CASSFRGDLNIQYF. CDR3 sequence (DNA): TGTGCCAGCAGTTTTCGGGGGGATCTAAACATTCAGTACTTC.

The chain couples TRBV6-5 to TRBJ2-1, with a possible D match to TRBD1 (7 bases). This CDR3 region has 13 residues. Trimming shortened V by 6 bases and J by 9 bases, and 15 bases separated the two germline ends. From germline, CDR1 is MNHEY and CDR2 SVGAGI. The CDR3 is CASSQDRRGEQFF. CDR3 nucleotides: TGTGCCAGCAGCCAGGACAGGAGGGGTGAGCAGTTCTTC.